These T cell receptor beta chains were read from a single sample in a study of cytomegalovirus exposure and HLA in healthy donors. Profiled with immunoSEQ multiplex PCR; TCRdb holds only in-frame clones, not every one. The table has roughly 100,000 clones, about three quarters seen once. The specimen was PBMCs. These TCRs come from a boy aged 5-17 years in good health and CMV-seronegative. Each CDR3 is given with its conserved first and last residue. The order of the fields is V gene, clone size, D gene, J gene, CDR3 DNA, CDR3 protein. A D gene is named only where the DNA matches it firmly. Size values are once, few and many counts, or a class for expanded clones, and some rows have none.

v_call: TRBV6-6
clone_size: .
d_call: .
j_call: TRBJ2-5
cdr3_nt: TGTGCCAGCAGTTACTCCGGGACATCAACAGAGACCCAGTACTTC
cdr3_aa: CASSYSGTSTETQYF

v_call: TRBV12-5
clone_size: .
d_call: TRBD1
j_call: TRBJ1-1
cdr3_nt: TGTGCTAGTGGTCCGGACAGGGCTACTGAAGCTTTCTTT
cdr3_aa: CASGPDRATEAFF

v_call: TRBV4-3
clone_size: .
d_call: TRBD1
j_call: TRBJ1-3
cdr3_nt: TGCGCCAGCAGCCAAGCCGGACAGGGAGTAAACACCATATATTTT
cdr3_aa: CASSQAGQGVNTIYF

v_call: TRBV29-1
clone_size: .
d_call: TRBD2
j_call: TRBJ2-7
cdr3_nt: TGCAGCGTTTGTGATAGCGGGGGGCCGAGGTCCTACGAGCAGTACTTC
cdr3_aa: CSVCDSGGPRSYEQYF

v_call: TRBV19
clone_size: few
d_call: .
j_call: TRBJ1-5
cdr3_nt: TGTGCCAGTAGTGCAATCACAGGGAGGGGAAGTAGCAATCAGCCCCAGCATTTT
cdr3_aa: CASSAITGRGSSNQPQHF

v_call: TRBV6-1
clone_size: few
d_call: TRBD1
j_call: TRBJ1-5
cdr3_nt: TGTGCCAGCAGTGGCCGGGACAGCCTTTATAGCAATCAGCCCCAGCATTTT
cdr3_aa: CASSGRDSLYSNQPQHF

v_call: TRBV7-2
clone_size: .
d_call: .
j_call: TRBJ2-5
cdr3_nt: TGTGCCAGCAGCCCCCGGCGGGAGACCCAGTACTTC
cdr3_aa: CASSPRRETQYF

v_call: TRBV2
clone_size: .
d_call: .
j_call: TRBJ2-1
cdr3_nt: TGTGCCAGCAGTGATAGTCGGGGGAGCTCCTACAATGAGCAGTTCTTC
cdr3_aa: CASSDSRGSSYNEQFF

v_call: TRBV11-2
clone_size: .
d_call: TRBD1
j_call: TRBJ1-6
cdr3_nt: TGTGCCAGCAGCGGACAGGGGGGAAGTAATTCACCCCTCCACTTT
cdr3_aa: CASSGQGGSNSPLHF

v_call: TRBV9
clone_size: once
d_call: .
j_call: TRBJ1-4
cdr3_nt: TGTGCCAGCAGCGCGGGACCCTCCTCGGGAGAACTGTTTTTT
cdr3_aa: CASSAGPSSGELFF

v_call: TRBV6-6
clone_size: few
d_call: .
j_call: TRBJ1-1
cdr3_nt: TGTGCCAGCAGTTATTTCAGCGTCAACACTGAAGCTTTCTTT
cdr3_aa: CASSYFSVNTEAFF

v_call: TRBV2
clone_size: .
d_call: .
j_call: TRBJ1-4
cdr3_nt: TGTGCCAGCAGTCGAGGGCGGGGGGCTGGTGAAAAACTGTTTTTT
cdr3_aa: CASSRGRGAGEKLFF

v_call: TRBV10-3
clone_size: .
d_call: TRBD2
j_call: TRBJ2-3
cdr3_nt: TGTGCCATCAGGCTAGCGGGAGGGCTGGCGGATACGCAGTATTTT
cdr3_aa: CAIRLAGGLADTQYF

v_call: TRBV10-2
clone_size: .
d_call: TRBD1
j_call: TRBJ2-2
cdr3_nt: TGCGCCAGCAGTCACCTGGGACAGCTGAACACCGGGGAGCTGTTTTTT
cdr3_aa: CASSHLGQLNTGELFF

v_call: TRBV5-6
clone_size: .
d_call: TRBD2
j_call: TRBJ2-5
cdr3_nt: TGTGCCAGCAGCTCGGGACTAGCGGGATGGGAGACCCAGTACTTC
cdr3_aa: CASSSGLAGWETQYF

v_call: TRBV5-6
clone_size: .
d_call: TRBD2
j_call: TRBJ2-7
cdr3_nt: TGTGCCAGCAGCTTGGCCGGACTAGCGGGGAACTACGAGCAGTACTTC
cdr3_aa: CASSLAGLAGNYEQYF

v_call: TRBV4-1
clone_size: .
d_call: TRBD2
j_call: TRBJ2-5
cdr3_nt: TGCGCCAGCAGCCCGACCCCGGGGCGTAGCGGGAGAGAGACCCAGTACTTC
cdr3_aa: CASSPTPGRSGRETQYF

v_call: TRBV7-2
clone_size: .
d_call: TRBD1
j_call: TRBJ1-3
cdr3_nt: TGTGCCAGCAGCTTAGGGGGACAGGGCCTCTCTGGAAACACCATATATTTT
cdr3_aa: CASSLGGQGLSGNTIYF

v_call: TRBV27
clone_size: .
d_call: TRBD2
j_call: TRBJ2-3
cdr3_nt: TGTGCCAGCAGTTCGGGACTAGCGGGCACAGATACGCAGTATTTT
cdr3_aa: CASSSGLAGTDTQYF

v_call: TRBV6-6
clone_size: .
d_call: .
j_call: TRBJ1-1
cdr3_nt: TGTGCCAGCAGTTTGGGACAGAACACTGAAGCTTTCTTT
cdr3_aa: CASSLGQNTEAFF

v_call: TRBV19
clone_size: .
d_call: .
j_call: TRBJ1-2
cdr3_nt: TGTGCCAGTAGTATGCCAGGGATACTTCGCGACTACACCTTC
cdr3_aa: CASSMPGILRDYTF

v_call: TRBV2
clone_size: once
d_call: .
j_call: TRBJ2-3
cdr3_nt: TGTGCCAGCAGCGGCAGGCTAAGCACAGATACGCAGTATTTT
cdr3_aa: CASSGRLSTDTQYF

v_call: TRBV5-1
clone_size: .
d_call: .
j_call: TRBJ2-3
cdr3_nt: TGCGCCAGCAGCTTGGTCGGGAACGGAGATACGCAGTATTTT
cdr3_aa: CASSLVGNGDTQYF

v_call: TRBV5-4
clone_size: .
d_call: TRBD1
j_call: TRBJ2-7
cdr3_nt: TGTGCCAGCAGGGAGGGGACAGGGACTTCCTACGAGCAGTACTTC
cdr3_aa: CASREGTGTSYEQYF

v_call: TRBV9
clone_size: .
d_call: TRBD2
j_call: TRBJ2-1
cdr3_nt: TGTGCCAGCAGCGTAGAGGGACTAGCGGCCTACAATGAGCAGTTCTTC
cdr3_aa: CASSVEGLAAYNEQFF

v_call: TRBV30
clone_size: .
d_call: .
j_call: TRBJ2-1
cdr3_nt: TGTGCCTGGACCCGACGAGGGGGCAATGAGCAGTTCTTC
cdr3_aa: CAWTRRGGNEQFF

v_call: TRBV18
clone_size: .
d_call: .
j_call: TRBJ2-5
cdr3_nt: TGTGCCAGCTCCGCCCTCGGAGAGACCCAGTACTTC
cdr3_aa: CASSALGETQYF

v_call: TRBV6-5
clone_size: .
d_call: TRBD1
j_call: TRBJ2-7
cdr3_nt: TGTGCCAGCAGTTATTCAACAGGGGTGCAGTACTTC
cdr3_aa: CASSYSTGVQYF

v_call: TRBV10-1
clone_size: .
d_call: .
j_call: TRBJ1-2
cdr3_nt: TGCGCCAGCAGTGTGGCAGGGAAATATGGCTACACCTTC
cdr3_aa: CASSVAGKYGYTF

v_call: TRBV5-6
clone_size: .
d_call: TRBD1
j_call: TRBJ2-7
cdr3_nt: TGTGCCAGCAGCCAGAGACAGGGCAAGCGCGAGCAGTACTTC
cdr3_aa: CASSQRQGKREQYF

v_call: TRBV14
clone_size: few
d_call: .
j_call: TRBJ2-7
cdr3_nt: TGTGCCAGCAGCCCATGGGTGGGGAGCCGAATTTACGAGCAGTACTTC
cdr3_aa: CASSPWVGSRIYEQYF

v_call: TRBV7-2
clone_size: .
d_call: .
j_call: TRBJ2-1
cdr3_nt: TGTGCCAGCAGCCTCTCCTACAATGAGCAGTTCTTC
cdr3_aa: CASSLSYNEQFF

v_call: TRBV7-8
clone_size: .
d_call: TRBD2
j_call: TRBJ2-3
cdr3_nt: TGTGCCAGCAGCTTATCCGGGAGGCCAGATACGCAGTATTTT
cdr3_aa: CASSLSGRPDTQYF

v_call: TRBV7-6
clone_size: .
d_call: TRBD1
j_call: TRBJ2-7
cdr3_nt: TGTGCCAGCAGCTTAGATCCGGGACAGGCCCCGTCCTACGAGCAGTACTTC
cdr3_aa: CASSLDPGQAPSYEQYF

v_call: TRBV10-2
clone_size: once
d_call: .
j_call: TRBJ1-2
cdr3_nt: TGCGCCAGCAGATCCTCAGGGGCCCTTTTGGGTGGCTACACCTTC
cdr3_aa: CASRSSGALLGGYTF

v_call: TRBV5-1
clone_size: .
d_call: .
j_call: TRBJ1-1
cdr3_nt: TGCGCCAGCAGCCGCACGCCACAGGTGAACACTGAAGCTTTCTTT
cdr3_aa: CASSRTPQVNTEAFF

v_call: TRBV14
clone_size: .
d_call: .
j_call: TRBJ1-4
cdr3_nt: TGTGCCAGCAGCCGCTCTTACTCTGAAAAACTGTTTTTT
cdr3_aa: CASSRSYSEKLFF

v_call: TRBV5-1
clone_size: once
d_call: .
j_call: TRBJ2-7
cdr3_nt: TGCGCCAGCAGCTTACGGGGAGCTGGCGAGCAGTACTTC
cdr3_aa: CASSLRGAGEQYF

v_call: TRBV7-8
clone_size: .
d_call: .
j_call: TRBJ2-1
cdr3_nt: TGTGCCAGCAGCTCTGACATGGCCTTGGGCTATGAGCAGTTCTTC
cdr3_aa: CASSSDMALGYEQFF

v_call: TRBV4-1
clone_size: .
d_call: TRBD1
j_call: TRBJ2-7
cdr3_nt: TGCGCCAGCAGCCAAGGCCCATCTACGGGACAGCTCTACGAGCAGTACTTC
cdr3_aa: CASSQGPSTGQLYEQYF

v_call: TRBV2
clone_size: .
d_call: .
j_call: TRBJ1-2
cdr3_nt: TGTGCCAGCAGAGAGGACACCTCCTATGGCTACACCTTC
cdr3_aa: CASREDTSYGYTF

v_call: TRBV15
clone_size: .
d_call: TRBD2
j_call: TRBJ2-3
cdr3_nt: TGTGCCACCAGCAGAGGTAGCGGGGGGGTGATAGATACGCAGTATTTT
cdr3_aa: CATSRGSGGVIDTQYF

v_call: TRBV6-5
clone_size: few
d_call: .
j_call: TRBJ1-1
cdr3_nt: TGTGCCAGCAGAGGGTCAGGGTCCACTGAAGCTTTCTTT
cdr3_aa: CASRGSGSTEAFF

v_call: TRBV4-1
clone_size: few
d_call: TRBD2
j_call: TRBJ2-1
cdr3_nt: TGCGCCAGCAGCCAAGACGGCGGGACTAGCGGTCTCAATGAGCAGTTCTTC
cdr3_aa: CASSQDGGTSGLNEQFF

v_call: TRBV5-6
clone_size: .
d_call: .
j_call: TRBJ1-4
cdr3_nt: TGTGCCAGCAGCCTAGAGGAGGCGGGGAAACTGTTTTTT
cdr3_aa: CASSLEEAGKLFF

v_call: TRBV12-2
clone_size: .
d_call: .
j_call: TRBJ2-7
cdr3_nt: TGTGCAAGTCGCTTAGGGGGCGCGTCCTACGAGCAGTACTTC
cdr3_aa: CASRLGGASYEQYF

v_call: TRBV5-1
clone_size: .
d_call: TRBD2
j_call: TRBJ2-3
cdr3_nt: TGCGCCAGCAGCCCGGGACTAGCGGGGTTCACAGATACGCAGTATTTT
cdr3_aa: CASSPGLAGFTDTQYF

v_call: TRBV10-2
clone_size: .
d_call: .
j_call: TRBJ2-2
cdr3_nt: TGCGCCAGCCAGAAACGGGGCGGGGAGCTGTTTTTT
cdr3_aa: CASQKRGGELFF

v_call: TRBV5-1
clone_size: .
d_call: TRBD2
j_call: TRBJ2-3
cdr3_nt: TGCGCCAGCAGCCTGGGGACTAGCGGGCAGTATTTT
cdr3_aa: CASSLGTSGQYF

v_call: TRBV5-8
clone_size: .
d_call: TRBD2
j_call: TRBJ2-3
cdr3_nt: TGTGCCAGCAGCCCTGGACTAGCGGGAGGGAGCACAGATACGCAGTATTTT
cdr3_aa: CASSPGLAGGSTDTQYF

v_call: TRBV6-5
clone_size: .
d_call: TRBD2
j_call: TRBJ2-1
cdr3_nt: TGTGCCAGCAGTCGGACTAGCGGAGAGCAGTTCTTC
cdr3_aa: CASSRTSGEQFF

v_call: TRBV7-7
clone_size: .
d_call: TRBD1
j_call: TRBJ2-5
cdr3_nt: TGTGCTAGCAGCCCGGGGACAGGGATCGAGACCCAGTACTTC
cdr3_aa: CASSPGTGIETQYF

v_call: TRBV5-5
clone_size: .
d_call: .
j_call: TRBJ1-1
cdr3_nt: TGTGCCAGCAGCTTTACAAATTTTCCTCCTGAAGCTTTCTTT
cdr3_aa: CASSFTNFPPEAFF

v_call: TRBV6-5
clone_size: .
d_call: TRBD1
j_call: TRBJ1-2
cdr3_nt: TGTGCCAGCAGCCGAAGGGACAGGGGATATGGCTACACCTTC
cdr3_aa: CASSRRDRGYGYTF

v_call: TRBV5-6
clone_size: .
d_call: .
j_call: TRBJ2-7
cdr3_nt: TGTGCCAGCGGACAAGGCTCCTACGAGCAGTACTTC
cdr3_aa: CASGQGSYEQYF